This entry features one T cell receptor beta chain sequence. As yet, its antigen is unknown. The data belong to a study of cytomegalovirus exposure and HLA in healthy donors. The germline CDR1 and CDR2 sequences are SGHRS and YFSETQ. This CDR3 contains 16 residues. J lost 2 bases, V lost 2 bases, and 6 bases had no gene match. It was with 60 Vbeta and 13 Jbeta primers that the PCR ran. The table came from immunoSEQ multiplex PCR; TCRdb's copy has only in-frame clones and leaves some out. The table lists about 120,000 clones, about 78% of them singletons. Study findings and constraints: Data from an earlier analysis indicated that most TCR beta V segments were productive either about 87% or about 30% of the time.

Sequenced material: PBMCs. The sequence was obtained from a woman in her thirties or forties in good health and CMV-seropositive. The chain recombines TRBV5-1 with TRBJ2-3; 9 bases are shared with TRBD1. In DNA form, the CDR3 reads TGCGCCAGCAGCTTACCGGGACAGGGATTCACAGATACGCAGTATTTT. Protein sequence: CASSLPGQGFTDTQYF.